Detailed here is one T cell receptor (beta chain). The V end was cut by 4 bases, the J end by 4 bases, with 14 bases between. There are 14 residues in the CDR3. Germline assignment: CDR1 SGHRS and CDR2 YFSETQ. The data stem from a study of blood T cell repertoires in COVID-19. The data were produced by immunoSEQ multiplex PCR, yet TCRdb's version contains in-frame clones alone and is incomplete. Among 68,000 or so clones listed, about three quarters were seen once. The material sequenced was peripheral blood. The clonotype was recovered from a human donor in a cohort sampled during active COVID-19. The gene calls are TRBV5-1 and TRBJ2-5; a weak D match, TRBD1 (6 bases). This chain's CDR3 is CASSATRGTETQYF. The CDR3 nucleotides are TGCGCCAGCAGCGCCACCAGGGGAACAGAGACCCAGTACTTC.